The source of this TCR beta chain is a study of a mutant IDH1 vaccine in newly diagnosed glioma. Study information: Treated patients comprised roughly 60% males and approximately 38% females, mean age roughly 44 years. Pretreatment consisted of radiotherapy, temozolomide, or both, with most receiving both. Study-level points and caveats: Immune responses arising from the vaccine appeared in about 93% of patients. Apparently unrelated to pseudoprogression were changes in the top peripheral T cell clonotypes.

Time point indicated: baseline, week 1 (first vaccination visit). The treatment is: pre-vaccination baseline after standard-of-care therapy. TCRdb keeps only in-frame clones here, not all; method: immunoSEQ multiplex PCR. Among tens of thousands of clones listed, roughly 85% were seen once. About this clone itself: Its antigen is still unknown.

This receptor was taken from a man in his forties or fifties with glioma. The starting material was PBMCs, obtained from a glioma patient treated with radiotherapy, temozolomide or both.

CDR3 nucleotide sequence: TGTGCCAGCAGCTTAGTTCAGGGGGCGCAGGGCTACACCTTC. Translation gives CASSLVQGAQGYTF. The J gene is TRBJ1-2, the V gene TRBV11-2; 8 nucleotides line up with TRBD1. Germline CDR1 and CDR2: SGHAT and FQNNGV. V shed 1 base and J 8 bases; nucleotides not matched to a gene: 6. CDR3 length: 14 residues.